The TCR beta chain described here comes from a study of blood T cell repertoires in COVID-19. Overall study context: The origin of the acute and convalescent COVID-19 samples was the United States, Italy and Spain. Sample material is recorded as cDNA or gDNA derived from T cells, B-cell-depleted T cells, or PBMCs.

Assay: immunoSEQ multiplex PCR; the TCRdb copy retains only in-frame clones and omits some. The data contain approximately 170,000 clones, 65% to 90% of them seen just once; the ten biggest clones take up about 9.7%. The CDR3 contains 13 residues. CDR1 SNHLY and CDR2 FYNNEI come from the germline V gene. With V trimmed by 8 bases and J by 4 bases, 8 bases remained unmatched. The clonotype originates from a man in his fifties or sixties with active or convalescent COVID-19. The specimen sequenced was peripheral blood. V gene TRBV2 combines with J gene TRBJ2-7; 7 nucleotides match TRBD1. CDR3 nucleotide sequence: TGTGCCAGCCTCCCTGACAGGGCTTACGAGCAGTACTTC. It is translated as CASLPDRAYEQYF.